The sequence of this T cell receptor beta chain was determined in a study of T-cell memory formation after mild COVID-19 (dated by TCRdb to about 2021). With regard to the full study: TCR sequence clusters from the two donors were found to be largely donor specific. Two young, previously healthy adult volunteers made up the cohort, one male and one female. Longitudinal TCRalpha and TCRbeta repertoire sequencing tracked T-cell clones expanding and contracting after mild COVID-19 in a couple of donors. The research as a whole found: Contracting CD4+ clones turned up mainly in the CM and EM memory subsets, whereas EMRA was where CD8+ clones were enriched. Only a couple of mild cases were covered by the study, and larger cohorts that include severe cases with pre-infection samples were considered necessary. The detection of some responding clones in pre-infection memory suggests that pre-existing cross-reactive memory T cells joined the SARS-CoV-2 response. Clones contracting from day 15 to 85 had balanced CD4/CD8 phenotypes, while a second wave expanding from day 15 to 37 was biased towards CD4+. The second-wave clones that peaked on day 37 were not confirmed to be SARS-CoV-2 specific.

The reads were generated on an Illumina NovaSeq 6000. Using 5'RACE with constant-segment primers, TCRalpha and TCRbeta cDNA libraries were constructed, with sample barcodes and unique molecular identifiers added in the process. Trizol reagent was used to extract RNA from every sample. Amplification of the libraries took two PCR steps, and the second step added a second sample barcode plus Illumina TruSeq adapters. Sequencing of the libraries was done on an Illumina NovaSeq, producing 2 x 150 bp paired-end reads. The source study handled its data this way. Demultiplexing of reads and collapsing into UMI-guided consensus sequences were performed with migec v1.2.7. Using mixcr v2.1.11, UMI consensuses were aligned to TRA and TRB V and J templates and then assembled into clonotypes. A clonotype was counted as expanded or contracted only when both edgeR and NoisET called the clonotype significant, with the noise models trained on biological replicates. For edgeR calls, the cutoffs were a false discovery rate-adjusted p below 0.01 and a log2 fold-change threshold of 1. As an exploratory analysis of dynamics, max-normalized trajectories of the 1000 most abundant clonotypes were examined with PCA combined with hierarchical clustering. Separately sequenced CD4+ and CD8+ repertoires were used to assign the CD4 or CD8 phenotype of responding clones. TCRdb itself trimmed the public reads at Q25 with fastp, ran MiXCR and retained productive beta chains. Every entry covers one CDR3 protein and lists the most common genes and DNA from its rows. V and J calls and clone size were set by TCRdb, not the authors. The sample includes almost 250,000 distinct CDR3 sequences, with roughly 15% observed a single time. The ten biggest clones cover approximately 2.1% of the sample.

Regarding this clonotype: It has no known antigen specificity. One base away there is no much larger clone; base qualities are not given.

Taken from the germline V gene, the CDR1 and CDR2 loops are SQVTM and ANQGSEA. The cysteine opens and the phenylalanine closes a CDR3 of 17 amino acids. Only the CDR3 region is kept as DNA, spanning 51 bases read in frame from base 1. The V and J ends are trimmed by 6 bases and 4 bases, leaving 27 bases between them. Ficoll-Paque density gradient centrifugation was the method used to isolate PBMCs. The sequence derives from an adult woman who had mild COVID-19 (a few samples of this study predate the infection). The sample titles of this study are shuffled in the database, so cell type and time point are left out; the donor was told from shared clones. The chain is made from TRBV29-1 and TRBJ1-2; TRBD1 is perhaps the D gene, given 5 matching bases. What was sequenced was PBMCs or a T cell subset sorted from them (not recorded which). The nucleotide sequence reads as follows: TGCAGCGTAAAGCAGGGAGAGGGCTCTAAAGGGCTCTATGGCTACACCTTC. This is translated as CSVKQGEGSKGLYGYTF.